This paragraph covers one TCR beta chain sequence. The CDR3 has 15 residues. V shed 5 bases and J shed 6 bases, with 19 bases lying between them. Germline CDR1 reads SGHTA; CDR2 reads FQGNSA. This record comes from a study of blood T cell repertoires in COVID-19. On the study more broadly: Nucleic acid was either cDNA or gDNA, and it came from T cells, B-cell-depleted T cells, or PBMCs.

As originally analysed: Cell counts per sample came from amplifying reference gene primers. Method: immunoSEQ multiplex PCR; TCRdb's copy keeps in-frame clones and lacks some. V, J and clone size are taken as reported in that table, and D and trimming were inferred from the DNA itself. The sample includes about 180,000 clones, 70% to 90% of them seen just once. The V call is TRBV7-2, the J call TRBJ1-2; D gene uncertain. This receptor was taken from a man aged 50 to 60 with active or convalescent COVID-19. The material sequenced was peripheral blood. The CDR3 loop reads CASSLSFGESDGYTF. The CDR3 bases are TGTGCCAGCAGCCTCTCTTTTGGGGAGTCCGATGGCTACACCTTC.